This TCR beta chain emerged from a study of blood T cells in healthy people across ages. V shed 3 bases, J shed 3 bases, and the junction held 5 bases outside the gene matches. Germline V gene lookup returns CDR1 SGHKS and CDR2 YYEKEE (reference sequence). The CDR3 is made up of 14 amino acids. This clonotype has ten or more counts. With a J-beta primer mix and a sample-barcoded 5' primer, a second PCR ran about 7 to 12 cycles. TCRdb re-called the 5' RACE reads with MiXCR, one entry per CDR3 protein. The sample yields under 1,000,000 distinct CDR3 sequences, approximately 35% seen once. The sequence was obtained from a man between 18 and 35 years old in good health. The V and J genes are TRBV5-5 and TRBJ2-5; 7 positions agree with TRBD1. Specimen: blood. CDR3 nucleotide sequence: TGTGCCAGCAGCTCCGACGGGACAGAAGAGACCCAGTACTTC. Its translation: CASSSDGTEETQYF.